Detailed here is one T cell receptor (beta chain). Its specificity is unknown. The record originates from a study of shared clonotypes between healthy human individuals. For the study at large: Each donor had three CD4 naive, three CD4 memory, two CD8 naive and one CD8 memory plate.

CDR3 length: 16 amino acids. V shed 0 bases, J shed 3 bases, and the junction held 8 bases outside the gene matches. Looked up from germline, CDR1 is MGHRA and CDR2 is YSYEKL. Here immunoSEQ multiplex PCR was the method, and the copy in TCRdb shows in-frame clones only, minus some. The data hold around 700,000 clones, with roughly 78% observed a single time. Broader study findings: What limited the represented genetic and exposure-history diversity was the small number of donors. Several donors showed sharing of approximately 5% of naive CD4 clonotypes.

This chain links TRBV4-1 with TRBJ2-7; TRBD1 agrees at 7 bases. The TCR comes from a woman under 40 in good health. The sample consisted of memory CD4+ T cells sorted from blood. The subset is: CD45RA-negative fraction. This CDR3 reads CASSQELTGSLYEQYF. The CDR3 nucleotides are TGCGCCAGCAGCCAAGAACTGACAGGGTCCCTCTACGAGCAGTACTTC.